A single T cell receptor (beta chain) is shown here with its context. Its antigen remains unidentified. J lost 2 bases, V lost 5 bases, and 5 bases had no gene match. There are 14 residues in the CDR3. The germline gives CDR1 MNHEY, CDR2 SVGAGI. These data originate in a study of beta chain features in type 1 diabetes. Isolated RNA was reverse transcribed in full, so expressed TCRB transcripts were sequenced. The assay was immunoSEQ multiplex PCR, and TCRdb's table has in-frame clones only and misses some. This sample has under 50,000 clones, with roughly 70% found just once. General observations from the study: TCRB CDR3 length was moderately but significantly reduced in all four CD4+ subsets of Type 1 diabetes patients.

The sample taken for sequencing was Tregs from blood. The genes are TRBV6-5 and TRBJ2-5; 7 positions match TRBD1. The sequence was obtained from a woman younger than 30 with type 1 diabetes. The CDR3 is CASSAQQGQETQYF. The CDR3 DNA is TGTGCCAGCAGTGCGCAACAGGGGCAAGAGACCCAGTACTTC.